This entry features one T cell receptor beta chain sequence. Its specific antigen is unknown. It has no much larger one-base neighbor in the sample; base qualities were not kept. The meaning of the sample's treatment or condition label: in vitro stimulation with specific CMV peptide epitopes to enrich CMV-specific T cells. There are 15 amino acids in the CDR3, from cysteine to phenylalanine inclusive. Only the CDR3 part of the read is kept: 45 bases, read in frame from the first base. Deletion took 1 base off V and 8 bases off J, with a span of 17 bases between the germline ends. CDR1 and CDR2 (SGHTA, FQGNSA) derive from the germline V gene. The data were taken from a study of T cell repertoires in cytomegalovirus infection (dated by TCRdb to between 2018 and 2020). Notes on the research overall: Peptide stimulations targeted recently identified HLA-C-restricted CMV epitopes, whose presentation resists viral immunomodulation, together with well-studied HLA-B-restricted epitopes. Donor HLA type was relevant to the analysis, as public TCR beta signatures indicated carriage of CMV infection together with the matching HLA type. Results and caveats for the whole study, not just this receptor: In both this cohort and an independent cohort of approximately 350 donors, the cumulative frequency of public TCR beta family members distinguished carriers of CMV infection plus the relevant HLA type. The ex vivo response was dominated by HLA-C-restricted CMV-specific TCR beta clonotypes, and the single most frequent clonotype in two of eight donors was supplied by these HLA-C-restricted clonotypes.

Sequencing used an Illumina HiSeq 1500. TCRdb took the public reads, trimmed them with fastp at Q25, ran MiXCR for clone calling and kept in-frame beta chains. For every CDR3 protein sequence, its rows merge into one entry that carries the most common genes and DNA. The sample profile shows 60,000 to 80,000 distinct CDR3 sequences; around 21% of them were found once. Clones ranked in the top ten supply over 60% of the sample. The sequencing here drew on CD8+ T cells from cultured PBMCs, taken from culture after CMV antigen stimulation. The V and J genes are TRBV7-2 and TRBJ1-1, with no confident D gene call. The receptor comes from a human donor in good health (CMV status not recorded). Some clones in this sample may be carry-over from other donors' samples. Here is the DNA: TGTGCCAGCAGCTTAGACTGGGTTGGAAGGACGGAAGCTTTCTTT. Its protein reads: CASSLDWVGRTEAFF.